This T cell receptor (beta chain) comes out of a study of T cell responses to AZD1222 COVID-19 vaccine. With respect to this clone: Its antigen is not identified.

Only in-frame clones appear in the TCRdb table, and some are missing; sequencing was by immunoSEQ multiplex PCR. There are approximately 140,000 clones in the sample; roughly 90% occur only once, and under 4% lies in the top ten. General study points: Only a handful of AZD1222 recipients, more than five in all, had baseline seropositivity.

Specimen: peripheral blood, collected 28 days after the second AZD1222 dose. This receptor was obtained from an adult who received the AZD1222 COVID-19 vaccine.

The CDR3 region has the DNA TGTGCCGCCGCCAGCAGCTCTGGAAACACCATATATTTT. It translates to CAAASSSGNTIYF. The J gene is TRBJ1-3, the V gene TRBV10-3; D is uncertain. The V end was cut by 11 bases, the J end by 0 bases, with 11 bases between. The germline V gene has CDR1 ENHRY and CDR2 SYGVKD. The CDR3 totals 13 residues.